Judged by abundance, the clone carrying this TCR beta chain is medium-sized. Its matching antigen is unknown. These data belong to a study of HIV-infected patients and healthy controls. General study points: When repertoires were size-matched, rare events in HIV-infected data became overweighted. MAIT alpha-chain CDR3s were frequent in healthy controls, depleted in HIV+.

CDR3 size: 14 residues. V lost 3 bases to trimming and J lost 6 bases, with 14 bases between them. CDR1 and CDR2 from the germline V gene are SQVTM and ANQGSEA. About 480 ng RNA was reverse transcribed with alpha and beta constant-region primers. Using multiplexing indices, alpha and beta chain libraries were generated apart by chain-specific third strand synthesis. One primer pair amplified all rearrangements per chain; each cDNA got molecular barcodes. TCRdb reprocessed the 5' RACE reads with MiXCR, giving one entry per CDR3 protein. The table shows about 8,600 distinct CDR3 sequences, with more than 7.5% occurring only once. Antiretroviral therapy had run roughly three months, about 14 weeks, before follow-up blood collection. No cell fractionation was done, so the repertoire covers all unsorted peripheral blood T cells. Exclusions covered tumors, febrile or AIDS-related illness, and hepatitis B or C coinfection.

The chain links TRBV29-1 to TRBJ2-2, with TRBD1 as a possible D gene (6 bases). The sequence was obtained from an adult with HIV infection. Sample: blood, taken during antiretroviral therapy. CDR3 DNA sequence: TGCAGCGTTGAGGACAGTAGAGGGGCCGGGGAGCTGTTTTTT. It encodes CSVEDSRGAGELFF.